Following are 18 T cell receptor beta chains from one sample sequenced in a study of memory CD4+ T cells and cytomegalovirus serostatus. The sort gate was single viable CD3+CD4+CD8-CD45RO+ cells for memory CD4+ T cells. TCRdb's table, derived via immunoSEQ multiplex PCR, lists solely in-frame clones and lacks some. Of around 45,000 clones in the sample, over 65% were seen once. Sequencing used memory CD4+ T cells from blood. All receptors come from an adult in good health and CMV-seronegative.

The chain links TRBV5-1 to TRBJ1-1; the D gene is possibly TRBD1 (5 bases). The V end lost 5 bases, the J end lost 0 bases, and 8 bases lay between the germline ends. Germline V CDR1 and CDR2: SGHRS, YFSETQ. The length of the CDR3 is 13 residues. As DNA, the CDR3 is TGCGCCAGCAGGGAAGGGGTGAACACTGAAGCTTTCTTT. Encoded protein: CASREGVNTEAFF.

DNA of the CDR3: TGTGCCAGCAGTTGGTCGGGCGCTGAAAAACTGTTTTTT. Its protein product is CASSWSGAEKLFF. This rearrangement joins TRBV6-6 to TRBJ1-4, with D uncertain. The CDR3 consists of 13 residues. Deletions cut 4 bases from V and 7 bases from J, with 10 bases between. Looked up from germline, CDR1 is MNHNY and CDR2 is SVGAGI (reference sequence).

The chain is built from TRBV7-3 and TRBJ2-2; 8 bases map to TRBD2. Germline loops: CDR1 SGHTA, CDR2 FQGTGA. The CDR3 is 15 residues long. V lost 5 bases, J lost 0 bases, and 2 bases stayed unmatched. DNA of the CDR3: TGTGCCAGCAGCCAGGGACTAGCGAACACCGGGGAGCTGTTTTTT. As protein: CASSQGLANTGELFF.

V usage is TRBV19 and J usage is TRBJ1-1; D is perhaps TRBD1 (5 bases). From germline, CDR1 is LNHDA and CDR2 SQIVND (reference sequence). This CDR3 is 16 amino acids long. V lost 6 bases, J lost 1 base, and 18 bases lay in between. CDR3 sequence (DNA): TGTGCCAGTAGGACTGGGGCGGGCCTTTGGAACACTGAAGCTTTCTTT. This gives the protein CASRTGAGLWNTEAFF.

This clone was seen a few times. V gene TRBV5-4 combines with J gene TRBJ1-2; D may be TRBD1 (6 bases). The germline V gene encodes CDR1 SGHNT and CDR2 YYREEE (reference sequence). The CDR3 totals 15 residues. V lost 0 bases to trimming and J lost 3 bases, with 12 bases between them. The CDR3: CASSLAIRGDYGYTF. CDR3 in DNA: TGTGCCAGCAGCTTGGCTATCAGGGGCGACTATGGCTACACCTTC.

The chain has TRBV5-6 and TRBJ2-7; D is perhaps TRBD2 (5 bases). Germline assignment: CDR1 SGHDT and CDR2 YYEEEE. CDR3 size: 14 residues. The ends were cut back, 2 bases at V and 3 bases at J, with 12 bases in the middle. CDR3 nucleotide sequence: TGTGCCAGCAGCTTTGGGCTGGGAGACTACGAGCAGTACTTC. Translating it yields CASSFGLGDYEQYF.

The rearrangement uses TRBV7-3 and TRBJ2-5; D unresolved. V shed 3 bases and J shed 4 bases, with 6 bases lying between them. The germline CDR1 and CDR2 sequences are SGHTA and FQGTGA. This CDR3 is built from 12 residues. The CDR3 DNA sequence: TGTGCCAGCAGCTTTCTAGGAGAGACCCAGTACTTC. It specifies CASSFLGETQYF.

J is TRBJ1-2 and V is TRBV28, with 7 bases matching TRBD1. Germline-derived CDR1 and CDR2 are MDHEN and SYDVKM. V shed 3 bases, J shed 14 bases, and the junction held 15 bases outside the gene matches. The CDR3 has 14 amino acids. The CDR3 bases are TGTGCCAGCAGTTTTGGGACAGACAACTATGGTTGTACCTTC. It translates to CASSFGTDNYGCTF.

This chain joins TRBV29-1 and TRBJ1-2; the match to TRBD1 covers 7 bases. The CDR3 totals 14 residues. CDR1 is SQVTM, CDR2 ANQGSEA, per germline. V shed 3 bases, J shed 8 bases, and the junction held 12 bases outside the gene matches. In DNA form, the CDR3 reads TGCAGCGTTGAGATGAGGGGGCGAGGTGGAGGCTACACCTTC. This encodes CSVEMRGRGGGYTF.

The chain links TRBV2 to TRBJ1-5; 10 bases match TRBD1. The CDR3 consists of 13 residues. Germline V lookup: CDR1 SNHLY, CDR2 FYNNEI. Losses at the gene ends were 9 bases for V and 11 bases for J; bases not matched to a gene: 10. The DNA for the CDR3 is TGTGCCAGTTCGACAGGGGGCTTTGGGGCCCAGCATTTT. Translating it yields CASSTGGFGAQHF. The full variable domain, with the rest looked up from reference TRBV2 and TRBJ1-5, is EPEVTQTPSHQVTQMGQEVILRCVPISNHLYFYWYRQILGQKVEFLVSFYNNEISEKSEIFDDQFSVERPDGSNFTLKIRSTKLEDSAMYFCASSTGGFGAQHFGDGTRLSIL.

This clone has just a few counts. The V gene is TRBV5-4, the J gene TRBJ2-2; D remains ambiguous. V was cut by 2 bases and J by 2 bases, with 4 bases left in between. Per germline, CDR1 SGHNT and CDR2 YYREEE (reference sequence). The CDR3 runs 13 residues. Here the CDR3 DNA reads TGTGCCAGCAGCTTAATTAACACCGGGGAGCTGTTTTTT. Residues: CASSLINTGELFF.

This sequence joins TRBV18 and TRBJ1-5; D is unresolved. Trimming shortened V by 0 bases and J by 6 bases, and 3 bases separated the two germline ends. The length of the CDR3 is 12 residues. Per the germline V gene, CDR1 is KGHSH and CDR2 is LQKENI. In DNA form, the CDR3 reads TGTGCCAGCTCACCACCCGGTCAGCCCCAGCATTTT. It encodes CASSPPGQPQHF.

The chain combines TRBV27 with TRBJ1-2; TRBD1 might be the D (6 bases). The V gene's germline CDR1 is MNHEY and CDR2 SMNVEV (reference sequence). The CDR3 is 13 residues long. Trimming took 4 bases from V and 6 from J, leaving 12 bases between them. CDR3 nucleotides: TGTGCCAGCAGTTATCATGGGGGCGATGGCTACACCTTC. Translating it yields CASSYHGGDGYTF.

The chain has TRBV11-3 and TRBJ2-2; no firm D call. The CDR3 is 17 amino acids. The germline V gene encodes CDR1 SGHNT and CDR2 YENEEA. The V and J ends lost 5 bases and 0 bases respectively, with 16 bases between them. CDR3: CASSPRQTGPNTGELFF. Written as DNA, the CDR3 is TGTGCCAGCAGCCCGCGGCAAACCGGGCCGAACACCGGGGAGCTGTTTTTT.

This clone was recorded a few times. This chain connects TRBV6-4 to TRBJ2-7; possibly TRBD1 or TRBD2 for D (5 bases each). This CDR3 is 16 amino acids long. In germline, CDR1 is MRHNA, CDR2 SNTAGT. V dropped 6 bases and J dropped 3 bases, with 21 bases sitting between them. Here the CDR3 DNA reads TGTGCCAGCAGCGGATTAGGGGCGGGCCCTATCTACGAGCAGTACTTC. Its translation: CASSGLGAGPIYEQYF.

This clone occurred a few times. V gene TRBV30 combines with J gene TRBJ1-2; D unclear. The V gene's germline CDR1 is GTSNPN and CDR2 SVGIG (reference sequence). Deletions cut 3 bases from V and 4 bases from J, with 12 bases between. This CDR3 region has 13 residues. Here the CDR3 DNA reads TGTGCCTGGAGCCATTACCCGGGCTATGGCTACACCTTC. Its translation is CAWSHYPGYGYTF.

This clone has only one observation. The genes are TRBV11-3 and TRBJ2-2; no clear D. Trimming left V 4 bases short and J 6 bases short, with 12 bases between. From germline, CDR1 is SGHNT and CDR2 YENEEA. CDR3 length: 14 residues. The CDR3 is CASSSADWAGELFF. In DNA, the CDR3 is TGTGCCAGCAGCTCCGCCGATTGGGCCGGGGAGCTGTTTTTT.

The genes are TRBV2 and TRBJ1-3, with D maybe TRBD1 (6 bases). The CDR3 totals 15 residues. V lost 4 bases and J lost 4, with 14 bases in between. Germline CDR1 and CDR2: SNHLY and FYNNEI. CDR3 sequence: CASSGLTGLGNTIYF. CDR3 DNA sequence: TGTGCCAGCAGTGGCCTTACAGGGCTCGGAAACACCATATATTTT.